This T cell receptor beta chain was found in a study of beta chain features in type 1 diabetes. Study-level points and caveats: TCRB CDR3 length was moderately but significantly reduced in all four CD4+ subsets of Type 1 diabetes patients. VDJ junctions sequenced from type 1 diabetes patients showed fewer insertions and more deletions. Whatever favoring of shorter templates PCR might show would apply equally to patients and controls.

This CDR3 contains 15 residues. V lost 3 bases, J lost 6 bases, and 8 bases stayed unmatched. Germline lookup yields CDR1 SGHTA and CDR2 FQGNSA. A few counts support this clone. Antigen unknown. Expressed TCRB transcripts were sequenced, since all the RNA that had been isolated was reverse transcribed. TCRdb's table, derived via immunoSEQ multiplex PCR, lists solely in-frame clones and lacks some. The sample lists 600,000 to 700,000 clones; about an eighth were seen once. The sample was naive CD4+ T cells from blood. The sequence derives from a man aged 30 to 39 with type 1 diabetes. The rearrangement links TRBV7-2 to TRBJ1-5, with 7 bases lining up with TRBD1. The CDR3 protein is CASSFQTGSGQPQHF. The CDR3 bases are TGTGCCAGCAGCTTCCAGACAGGGAGTGGTCAGCCCCAGCATTTT.